These T cell receptor beta chains were read from a single sample in a study of T cell clonotyping in hematopoietic cell transplantation. Using immunoSEQ multiplex PCR, the repertoire was profiled, and TCRdb retains in-frame clones only, with some absent. The data contain about 16,000 clones, roughly nine tenths of them seen just once; the ten biggest clones take up around 3%. Sequencing was carried out using peripheral blood mononuclear cells. The receptors originated from a man aged 50 to 60 in good health. Some clones in this sample may be carry-over from other donors' samples. Both conserved end residues are part of each CDR3. A D gene is named only where the DNA matches it firmly. Clone size is shown for a subset of rows, as once, few, many or a class of expanded clone.

v_call: TRBV10-3; d_call: NA; clone_size: NA; j_call: TRBJ2-7; cdr3_nt: TGTGCCATCAGTGACATTGGGACGCTAAGCGAGCAGTACTTC; cdr3_aa: CAISDIGTLSEQYF
v_call: TRBV30; d_call: NA; clone_size: NA; j_call: TRBJ1-1; cdr3_nt: TGTGCCTGGAGTAGAGGCGGGAACACTGAAGCTTTCTTT; cdr3_aa: CAWSRGGNTEAFF
v_call: TRBV7-2; d_call: NA; clone_size: NA; j_call: TRBJ2-2; cdr3_nt: TGTGCCAGCAGCTCTTACGGCCGGGTGGGGTCCGGGGAGCTGTTTTTT; cdr3_aa: CASSSYGRVGSGELFF
v_call: TRBV7-2; d_call: NA; clone_size: NA; j_call: TRBJ2-7; cdr3_nt: TGTGCCAGCAACTTCCAGGGTTTCTCCTACGAGCAGTACTTC; cdr3_aa: CASNFQGFSYEQYF
v_call: TRBV28; d_call: NA; clone_size: NA; j_call: TRBJ2-7; cdr3_nt: TGTGCCAGCAGTTTAGCACAGGCCTACGAGCAGTACTTC; cdr3_aa: CASSLAQAYEQYF
v_call: TRBV30; d_call: NA; clone_size: NA; j_call: TRBJ1-5; cdr3_nt: TGTGCCTGGAGTGTACAACAGGCGAGCGGACAGCCCCAGCATTTT; cdr3_aa: CAWSVQQASGQPQHF
v_call: TRBV28; d_call: NA; clone_size: NA; j_call: TRBJ1-2; cdr3_nt: TGTGCCAGCTTCCGGGTGGGTGGCTACACCTTC; cdr3_aa: CASFRVGGYTF
v_call: TRBV28; d_call: NA; clone_size: NA; j_call: TRBJ1-5; cdr3_nt: TGTGCCAGCAGTTCGCGACGGACGGGGGACAATCAGCCCCAGCATTTT; cdr3_aa: CASSSRRTGDNQPQHF
v_call: TRBV4-1; d_call: NA; clone_size: NA; j_call: TRBJ2-4; cdr3_nt: TGCGCCAGCAGCCGAGGAACAGCACTAGCCAAAAACATTCAGTACTTC; cdr3_aa: CASSRGTALAKNIQYF
v_call: TRBV29-1; d_call: TRBD1; clone_size: NA; j_call: TRBJ1-1; cdr3_nt: TGCAGCGTCCAGGGACAGGGCTGGGGATCAAACACTGAAGCTTTCTTT; cdr3_aa: CSVQGQGWGSNTEAFF
v_call: TRBV12-5; d_call: NA; clone_size: once; j_call: TRBJ2-7; cdr3_nt: TGTGCTAGTGGTTTGGGGAGGACAGCGTCCTACGAGCAGTACTTC; cdr3_aa: CASGLGRTASYEQYF
v_call: TRBV7-2; d_call: NA; clone_size: NA; j_call: TRBJ1-2; cdr3_nt: TGTGCCAGCAGCGAAAGCTATGGCTACACCTTC; cdr3_aa: CASSESYGYTF
v_call: TRBV4-1; d_call: NA; clone_size: NA; j_call: TRBJ2-7; cdr3_nt: TGCGCCAGCAGCCCAGGAGGACTATACGAGCAGTACTTC; cdr3_aa: CASSPGGLYEQYF
v_call: TRBV30; d_call: NA; clone_size: NA; j_call: TRBJ2-3; cdr3_nt: TGTGCCTGGACCCCAGGGACTGCTGATACGCAGTATTTT; cdr3_aa: CAWTPGTADTQYF
v_call: TRBV4-1; d_call: TRBD1; clone_size: NA; j_call: TRBJ1-1; cdr3_nt: TGCGCCAGCGGCGTCCCGGGACAGGGTGGGAACACTGAAGCTTTCTTT; cdr3_aa: CASGVPGQGGNTEAFF
v_call: TRBV7-8; d_call: NA; clone_size: NA; j_call: TRBJ1-5; cdr3_nt: TGTGCCAGCACCCCAGTAGGGGCTGGCAGGCGAAGCAATCAGCCCCAGCATTTT; cdr3_aa: CASTPVGAGRRSNQPQHF
v_call: TRBV14; d_call: NA; clone_size: NA; j_call: TRBJ1-5; cdr3_nt: TGTGCCAGCAGCCCGCCGGGGAGCAATCAGCCCCAGCATTTT; cdr3_aa: CASSPPGSNQPQHF
v_call: TRBV7-8; d_call: NA; clone_size: NA; j_call: TRBJ1-2; cdr3_nt: TGTGCCAGCAGCTTAGTTGGCAGCTATGGCTACACCTTC; cdr3_aa: CASSLVGSYGYTF
v_call: TRBV4-3; d_call: NA; clone_size: NA; j_call: TRBJ2-7; cdr3_nt: TGCGCCAGCAGCCAAGCGGGGGACTCCTACGAGCAGTACTTC; cdr3_aa: CASSQAGDSYEQYF
v_call: TRBV11-3; d_call: NA; clone_size: NA; j_call: TRBJ1-3; cdr3_nt: TGTGCCAGCAGCTCTTGGCGGTCCGGGGAGAGGGGAAACACCATATATTTT; cdr3_aa: CASSSWRSGERGNTIYF
v_call: TRBV28; d_call: NA; clone_size: NA; j_call: TRBJ1-6; cdr3_nt: TGTGCCAGCAGTTCGCCGGGGGTAATAAATTCACCCCTCCACTTT; cdr3_aa: CASSSPGVINSPLHF
v_call: TRBV30; d_call: NA; clone_size: NA; j_call: TRBJ1-5; cdr3_nt: TGTGCCTGGAGTCTGGACGGCTATCAGCCCCAGCATTTT; cdr3_aa: CAWSLDGYQPQHF
v_call: TRBV4-1; d_call: NA; clone_size: NA; j_call: TRBJ2-7; cdr3_nt: TGCGCCAGCAGCGACCCACAGGCCTCCTACGAGCAGTACTTC; cdr3_aa: CASSDPQASYEQYF
v_call: TRBV9; d_call: TRBD2; clone_size: NA; j_call: TRBJ2-7; cdr3_nt: TGTGCCAGCAGCGTAGGGCTAGCGGGAAGCTCCTACGAGCAGTACTTC; cdr3_aa: CASSVGLAGSSYEQYF
v_call: TRBV7-9; d_call: TRBD1; clone_size: NA; j_call: TRBJ2-3; cdr3_nt: TGTGCCAGCAGCCGGGACAGGGGGCCCCCCAGGAGGCAGATAGCTACGCAGTATTTT; cdr3_aa: CASSRDRGPPRRQIATQYF
v_call: TRBV9; d_call: NA; clone_size: NA; j_call: TRBJ1-2; cdr3_nt: TGTGCCAGCAGCGCCCGAGACAGGTTAGCGGGCTATGGCTACACCTTC; cdr3_aa: CASSARDRLAGYGYTF
v_call: TRBV28; d_call: TRBD1; clone_size: NA; j_call: TRBJ1-5; cdr3_nt: TGTGCCAGCAGTTCCGGACAGGGTGGTCAGCCCCAGCATTTT; cdr3_aa: CASSSGQGGQPQHF
v_call: TRBV4-1; d_call: NA; clone_size: NA; j_call: TRBJ1-6; cdr3_nt: TGCGCCAGCAGCCAACTGGACGTCTCACCCCTCCACTTT; cdr3_aa: CASSQLDVSPLHF
v_call: TRBV7-2; d_call: NA; clone_size: NA; j_call: TRBJ1-1; cdr3_nt: TGTGCCAGCAGCTTAGATTGGGGCAGGAACACTGAAGCTTTCTTT; cdr3_aa: CASSLDWGRNTEAFF
v_call: TRBV7-2; d_call: NA; clone_size: NA; j_call: TRBJ1-2; cdr3_nt: TGTGCCAGCAGCTTAGGGGTGACTAACTATGGCTACACCTTC; cdr3_aa: CASSLGVTNYGYTF
v_call: TRBV2; d_call: TRBD1; clone_size: NA; j_call: TRBJ1-1; cdr3_nt: TGTGCCAGCAGTCCCGGGACAGGGTCAAGCACTGAAGCTTTCTTT; cdr3_aa: CASSPGTGSSTEAFF
v_call: TRBV30; d_call: NA; clone_size: NA; j_call: TRBJ1-6; cdr3_nt: TGTGCCTGGAGTGGGGGCAGGGAGAATTCACCCCTCCACTTT; cdr3_aa: CAWSGGRENSPLHF
v_call: TRBV29-1; d_call: TRBD1; clone_size: NA; j_call: TRBJ1-4; cdr3_nt: TGCAGCGCAACAGGGGCCTTTAATGAAAAACTGTTTTTT; cdr3_aa: CSATGAFNEKLFF
v_call: TRBV6-5; d_call: TRBD1; clone_size: NA; j_call: TRBJ2-7; cdr3_nt: TGTGCCAGCCCTACCCGGGACAGGTACTACGAGCAGTACTTC; cdr3_aa: CASPTRDRYYEQYF
v_call: TRBV30; d_call: NA; clone_size: NA; j_call: TRBJ2-3; cdr3_nt: TGTGCCTGTATCTCAAGAAGCACAGATACGCAGTATTTT; cdr3_aa: CACISRSTDTQYF
v_call: TRBV5-6; d_call: NA; clone_size: NA; j_call: TRBJ2-7; cdr3_nt: TGTGCCAGCAGTCCCACTCTCTCCTACGAGCAGTACTTC; cdr3_aa: CASSPTLSYEQYF
v_call: TRBV29-1; d_call: NA; clone_size: NA; j_call: TRBJ1-1; cdr3_nt: TGCAGCGTTGACGCCTATGGCTTCACTGAAGCTTTCTTT; cdr3_aa: CSVDAYGFTEAFF
v_call: TRBV7-2; d_call: NA; clone_size: NA; j_call: TRBJ2-7; cdr3_nt: TGTGCCAGCAGCTTAGTATCAGGGGAGCAGTACTTC; cdr3_aa: CASSLVSGEQYF
v_call: TRBV5-4; d_call: TRBD1; clone_size: NA; j_call: TRBJ1-2; cdr3_nt: TGTGCCAGCAGCCCGGGACAGGGGGTTTCTGGCTACACCTTC; cdr3_aa: CASSPGQGVSGYTF
v_call: TRBV30; d_call: NA; clone_size: NA; j_call: TRBJ2-7; cdr3_nt: TGTGCCTGGAGTGAGGGCAGCAGTAGCTCCTACGAGCAGTACTTC; cdr3_aa: CAWSEGSSSSYEQYF
v_call: TRBV5-1; d_call: TRBD1; clone_size: NA; j_call: TRBJ1-1; cdr3_nt: TGCGCCAGCAGCGGTGACAGGGCCCGAGCTTTCTTT; cdr3_aa: CASSGDRARAFF
v_call: TRBV29-1; d_call: NA; clone_size: NA; j_call: TRBJ1-6; cdr3_nt: TGCAGCGCCCGAGGCGTGTCTGATTCACCCCTCCACTTT; cdr3_aa: CSARGVSDSPLHF
v_call: TRBV30; d_call: TRBD1; clone_size: NA; j_call: TRBJ1-4; cdr3_nt: TGTGCCTGGAGTTTAGGGACAGGGAATGAAAAACTGTTTTTT; cdr3_aa: CAWSLGTGNEKLFF
v_call: TRBV2; d_call: NA; clone_size: NA; j_call: TRBJ1-2; cdr3_nt: TGTGCCAGCAAGGGGTTTGAGGTCCACAGCTACACCTTC; cdr3_aa: CASKGFEVHSYTF
v_call: TRBV4-1; d_call: NA; clone_size: NA; j_call: TRBJ2-7; cdr3_nt: TGCGCCAGCAGCCAAGCAGCTACCTACGAGCAGTACTTC; cdr3_aa: CASSQAATYEQYF
v_call: TRBV7-2; d_call: NA; clone_size: NA; j_call: TRBJ1-3; cdr3_nt: TGTGCCAGCAGCTTAGACAACCTCTCTGGAAACACCATATATTTT; cdr3_aa: CASSLDNLSGNTIYF
v_call: TRBV18; d_call: NA; clone_size: few; j_call: TRBJ1-3; cdr3_nt: TGTGCCAGCTCCCTAGGACAGAGTTTCTCTGGAAACACCATATATTTT; cdr3_aa: CASSLGQSFSGNTIYF
v_call: TRBV25-1; d_call: NA; clone_size: NA; j_call: TRBJ2-1; cdr3_nt: TGTGCCAGCAGTGAATTCACTACAGCGCAGTTCTTC; cdr3_aa: CASSEFTTAQFF
v_call: TRBV5-1; d_call: TRBD1; clone_size: NA; j_call: TRBJ2-7; cdr3_nt: TGCGCCAGCAGCTTGGAGGGACAGTACTACGAGCAGTACTTC; cdr3_aa: CASSLEGQYYEQYF
v_call: TRBV6-1; d_call: NA; clone_size: NA; j_call: TRBJ2-7; cdr3_nt: TGTGCCAGCAGCGTTACCGGGGAATACGAGCAGTACTTC; cdr3_aa: CASSVTGEYEQYF
v_call: TRBV28; d_call: TRBD2; clone_size: NA; j_call: TRBJ2-7; cdr3_nt: TGTGCCAGCAGTTTATACAGCGGGGGACCCAACGAGCAGTACTTC; cdr3_aa: CASSLYSGGPNEQYF
v_call: TRBV29-1; d_call: NA; clone_size: NA; j_call: TRBJ2-5; cdr3_nt: TGCAGCGTTGAAGCTCCCGGTTGGGAGGAGACCCAGTACTTC; cdr3_aa: CSVEAPGWEETQYF
v_call: TRBV2; d_call: TRBD1; clone_size: NA; j_call: TRBJ1-3; cdr3_nt: TGTGCCAGCAGTGAGGAGCGGCAGGGGGCCTTTGGAAACACCATATATTTT; cdr3_aa: CASSEERQGAFGNTIYF
v_call: TRBV9; d_call: NA; clone_size: NA; j_call: TRBJ1-4; cdr3_nt: TGTGCCAGCAGCGTGGGGGCACGGTGGCTGTTTTTT; cdr3_aa: CASSVGARWLFF
v_call: TRBV5-6; d_call: TRBD1; clone_size: NA; j_call: TRBJ1-5; cdr3_nt: TGTGCCAGCAGCTTGGCTCAGGGGGCAATTCTTATTCAGCCCCAGCATTTT; cdr3_aa: CASSLAQGAILIQPQHF
v_call: TRBV28; d_call: TRBD1; clone_size: NA; j_call: TRBJ1-5; cdr3_nt: TGTGCCGGGCAGACAGGGGGCAATCAGCCCCAGCATTTT; cdr3_aa: CAGQTGGNQPQHF
v_call: TRBV5-6; d_call: NA; clone_size: NA; j_call: TRBJ2-7; cdr3_nt: TGTGCCAGCAGCTTGGACAATTCCTACGAGCAGTACTTC; cdr3_aa: CASSLDNSYEQYF
v_call: TRBV6-5; d_call: TRBD1; clone_size: NA; j_call: TRBJ1-5; cdr3_nt: TGTGCCAGCAGCCCAACGGGACAGGAGGATCAGCCCCAGCATTTT; cdr3_aa: CASSPTGQEDQPQHF
v_call: TRBV25-1; d_call: TRBD1; clone_size: NA; j_call: TRBJ2-7; cdr3_nt: TGTGCCAGCAGTGCCCACCAGGGACAGGGAAGGGGCGAGCAGTACTTC; cdr3_aa: CASSAHQGQGRGEQYF
v_call: TRBV5-1; d_call: TRBD1; clone_size: NA; j_call: TRBJ2-3; cdr3_nt: TGCGCCAGCAGCTCCGTCACCGGACAGGGATTAGATACGCAGTATTTT; cdr3_aa: CASSSVTGQGLDTQYF